Following are 32 T cell receptor beta chains from one sample sequenced in a study of T cells in Graves' hyperthyroidism and ophthalmopathy. RNA transcripts provided the source from which TCR beta CDR3 regions were amplified. Initially, a first-round RT-PCR of the TCR CDR3 employed the HTBI primer set. TCRdb used MiXCR to reprocess the multiplex PCR reads, holding one entry per CDR3 protein. The sample yields about 400,000 distinct CDR3 sequences, around 14% seen once. What was sequenced was blood. The receptors were gathered from a woman aged 18-29 years with Graves' hyperthyroidism that later progressed to Graves' ophthalmopathy.

This clonotype turned up a few times. This chain joins TRBV7-2 and TRBJ1-2, with 9 bases that match TRBD1. The germline V gene encodes CDR1 SGHTA and CDR2 FQGNSA. Trimming cost V 5 bases and J 4 bases; bases outside gene matches: 8. The CDR3 is 15 amino acids. This chain's CDR3 is CASSLRQGVIYGYTF. The CDR3 nucleotides are TGTGCCAGCAGCCTCCGACAGGGGGTTATCTATGGCTACACCTTC.

This clonotype was counted ten times or more. The chain employs TRBV18 and TRBJ1-2, with 7 bases lining up with TRBD1. With V trimmed by 1 base and J by 4 bases, 9 bases remained unmatched. Germline loops: CDR1 KGHSH, CDR2 LQKENI. The CDR3 runs 16 residues. This CDR3 reads CASSPRSQTGSYGYTF. CDR3 nucleotide sequence: TGTGCCAGCTCACCACGGAGTCAGACAGGGAGCTATGGCTACACCTTC.

This clonotype was seen at least ten times. V is TRBV6-5 and J is TRBJ1-6; 12 nucleotides line up with TRBD1. The CDR3 has 18 residues. V shed 0 bases, J shed 8 bases, and the junction held 8 bases outside the gene matches. Germline V gives CDR1 MNHEY, CDR2 SVGAGI. CDR3 coding DNA: TGTGCCAGCAGTTACTCATCGGGGGACAGGGGGCTTGATTCACCCCTCCACTTT. It is translated as CASSYSSGDRGLDSPLHF.

The chain joins TRBV10-2 to TRBJ1-1; D is undetermined. This CDR3 contains 14 residues. V was cut by 3 bases and J by 2 bases, with 10 bases left in between. Germline values: CDR1 WSHSY, CDR2 SAAADI. CDR3 amino acids: CASSDSWANTEAFF. As DNA, the CDR3 is TGCGCCAGCAGTGATAGTTGGGCCAACACTGAAGCTTTCTTT.

This clonotype has at least ten counts. The rearrangement joins TRBV28 to TRBJ1-5, with D possibly matching TRBD1 (6 bases). From germline, CDR1 is MDHEN and CDR2 SYDVKM. V gave up 7 bases and J gave up 3 bases, with 19 bases separating them. The CDR3 runs 16 residues. In DNA, the CDR3 is TGTGCCAGCACCAAAAGGGGGGCACAGGCCAATCAGCCCCAGCATTTT. Protein: CASTKRGAQANQPQHF.

This clonotype was counted only a few times. The CDR3 coding sequence is TGCGCCAGCAGCGTTCCGGGCGTCGGTACTGAAGCTTTCTTT. Translated: CASSVPGVGTEAFF. The chain uses TRBV5-1 and TRBJ1-1; no firm D call. Between the trimmed V and J ends, which lost 4 bases and 5 bases, there was a span of 15 bases. This CDR3 has 14 residues. The germline V gene encodes CDR1 SGHRS and CDR2 YFSETQ.

A few counts support this clonotype. The chain carries TRBV27 and TRBJ2-2; D is uncertain. Trimming removed 2 bases at V and 7 bases at J, with 2 bases between. This CDR3 has 11 residues. From germline, CDR1 is MNHEY and CDR2 SMNVEV (reference sequence). The CDR3 spells CASSLLGELFF. In DNA form, the CDR3 reads TGTGCCAGCAGTTTACTCGGGGAGCTGTTTTTT.

This clonotype has only a few counts. The chain links TRBV7-8 to TRBJ1-6; no firm D call. Trimming shortened V by 5 bases and J by 9 bases, and 8 bases separated the two germline ends. From germline, CDR1 is SGHVS and CDR2 FQNEAQ. The CDR3 runs to 12 residues. CDR3 sequence reads: CASSLGGSPLHF. In nucleotides, the CDR3 is TGTGCCAGCAGCCTCGGAGGTTCACCCCTCCACTTT.

This clonotype was detected many times. The J gene is TRBJ2-7, the V gene TRBV12-3 or TRBV12-4; TRBD2 matches at 10 bases. The V and J ends lost 6 bases and 3 bases, in that order; junction bases with no gene match: 5. CDR3 length: 14 residues. The CDR3 DNA reads as TGTGCCAGCAGCCCCTGGACTAGCGGCTACGAGCAGTACTTC. Its translation: CASSPWTSGYEQYF.

In its sample, this clonotype was seen many times. The CDR3 nucleotides are TGCAGTGCTAGAGGGAACACTTATATTCGACAAGAGACCCAGTACTTC. This sequence encodes CSARGNTYIRQETQYF. This chain connects TRBV20-1 to TRBJ2-5, with unresolved D. From germline, CDR1 is DFQATT and CDR2 SNEGSKA (reference sequence). This CDR3 has 16 residues. V lost 1 base and J lost 2, with 17 bases in between.

Many counts were recorded for this clonotype. The chain is built from TRBV28 and TRBJ1-1; no firm D call. The CDR3 has 13 residues. Germline-derived CDR1 and CDR2 are MDHEN and SYDVKM. Trimming shortened V by 3 bases and J by 5 bases, and 10 bases separated the two germline ends. This chain's CDR3 is CASSFTYSTEAFF. In DNA form, the CDR3 reads TGTGCCAGCAGTTTTACTTATTCTACTGAAGCTTTCTTT.

Many counts were recorded for this clonotype. The chain has TRBV29-1 and TRBJ2-5, with 9 bases aligning to TRBD2. With V trimmed by 4 bases and J by 5 bases, 8 bases remained unmatched. The CDR3 loop spans 14 amino acids. Germline V gene sequence: CDR1 SQVTM, CDR2 ANQGSEA. The CDR3: CSVGARLAVETQYF. CDR3 DNA: TGCAGCGTTGGGGCAAGACTAGCGGTGGAGACCCAGTACTTC.

Many counts were recorded for this clonotype. The J gene is TRBJ2-7, the V gene TRBV18; 8 bases match TRBD2. The length of the CDR3 is 15 residues. Germline assignment: CDR1 KGHSH and CDR2 LQKENI. Trimming cost V 4 bases and J 4 bases; bases outside gene matches: 9. CDR3 loop: CASSLLRREAYEQYF. CDR3 DNA: TGTGCCAGCTCACTGCTCCGGCGGGAGGCGTACGAGCAGTACTTC.

This clonotype was counted ten times or more. The chain recombines TRBV6-5 with TRBJ2-7, with D uncertain. This CDR3 contains 14 residues. V dropped 0 bases and J dropped 4 bases, with 10 bases sitting between them. Per germline, CDR1 MNHEY and CDR2 SVGAGI. The CDR3 nucleotides read TGTGCCAGCAGTTACTCCGGGCCTCAATACGAGCAGTACTTC. It translates to CASSYSGPQYEQYF.

This clonotype was observed a single time. A clone one base away is much larger, so this may be a read error. This sequence joins TRBV11-3 and TRBJ2-1; D perhaps matches TRBD1 (5 bases). Germline V gene sequence: CDR1 SGHNT, CDR2 YENEEA. The CDR3 extends over 16 amino acids. The chain's CDR3 is CASSPKGIGEYNEQSF. CDR3 bases: TGTGCCAGCAGCCCGAAGGGGATAGGGGAATACAATGAGCAGTCCTTC.

The chain is built from TRBV11-2 and TRBJ2-7; possibly TRBD1 for D (8 bases). The CDR3 extends over 15 amino acids. Germline CDR1 SGHAT, CDR2 FQNNGV. Trimming stripped 5 bases from V and 6 bases from J, with 20 bases between. The CDR3 is CASSLHRGGISEQYF. The CDR3 region has the DNA TGTGCCAGCAGCCTCCACAGGGGGGGGATCTCCGAGCAGTACTTC.

This clonotype was seen only a few times. The genes are TRBV27 and TRBJ2-3; D remains unclear. The CDR3 is 13 amino acids. Trimming stripped 7 bases from V and 1 base from J, with 9 bases between. In germline, CDR1 is MNHEY, CDR2 SMNVEV (reference sequence). DNA for the CDR3: TGTGCCAGCACCCAAGGAGGCACAGATACGCAGTATTTT. Translation: CASTQGGTDTQYF.

This clonotype came up many times. The chain couples TRBV28 to TRBJ1-2; no definite D call. Germline V lookup: CDR1 MDHEN, CDR2 SYDVKM. The CDR3 has 15 residues. The V end was cut by 3 bases, the J end by 0 bases, with 11 bases between. The DNA for the CDR3 is TGTGCCAGCAGTTTTCCCTGGGGAGCTAACTATGGCTACACCTTC. Translation gives CASSFPWGANYGYTF.

Details on this clonotype: A much larger clonotype is one base distant, so this may be a read error. This sequence joins TRBV20-1 and TRBJ2-7; TRBD2 aligns across 8 bases. The end of the DNA aligns better with TRBJ2-1, so the J call may be wrong. Germline CDR1 is DFQATT and CDR2 is SNEGSKA (reference sequence). The CDR3 totals 13 residues. This CDR3 is CSRAGASSYEQFF. In DNA form, the CDR3 reads TGCAGCAGAGCGGGAGCCTCCTCCTACGAGCAGTTCTTC.

Ten or more counts support this clonotype. The rearrangement links TRBV18 to TRBJ1-1, with 9 bases aligning to TRBD1. This CDR3 contains 16 residues. V lost 0 bases, J lost 0 bases, and 2 bases stayed unmatched. Per the germline V gene, CDR1 is KGHSH and CDR2 is LQKENI. CDR3 amino acids: CASSPPGTGLNTEAFF. The CDR3, as DNA: TGTGCCAGCTCACCACCAGGGACAGGGTTGAACACTGAAGCTTTCTTT. Full variable domain (remainder filled in from reference TRBV18 and TRBJ1-1): NAGVMQNPRHLVRRRGQEARLRCSPMKGHSHVYWYRQLPEEGLKFMVYLQKENIIDESGMPKERFSAEFPKEGPSILRIQQVVRGDSAAYFCASSPPGTGLNTEAFFGQGTRLTVV.

This clonotype was found many times. The chain is built from TRBV10-3 and TRBJ2-7; D is perhaps TRBD2 (5 bases). Looked up from germline, CDR1 is ENHRY and CDR2 is SYGVKD. The ends were cut back, 2 bases at V and 4 bases at J, with 12 bases in the middle. The CDR3 totals 14 residues. The CDR3 loop reads CAISEREPLYEQYF. CDR3 bases: TGTGCCATCAGTGAGCGGGAACCTTTATACGAGCAGTACTTC.

The rearrangement joins TRBV6-2 or TRBV6-3 to TRBJ1-1; D ambiguous. V was shortened by 7 bases and J by 0 bases, with 21 bases between the two germline ends. This CDR3 comprises 17 residues. CDR1 and CDR2 from the germline V gene are MNHEY and SVGEGT. The CDR3, as DNA: TGTGCCAGCAAGGATAACAGCGGTCGCCCATTGAACACTGAAGCTTTCTTT. Residues: CASKDNSGRPLNTEAFF.

The chain joins TRBV24-1 to TRBJ2-2; possible D gene TRBD1, 5 bases. The ends were cut back, 9 bases at V and 3 bases at J, with 19 bases in the middle. From germline, CDR1 is KGHDR and CDR2 SFDVKD. There are 16 residues in the CDR3. The CDR3 loop is CATQVTGAGDTGELFF. The CDR3, as DNA: TGTGCCACCCAAGTTACAGGCGCCGGAGACACCGGGGAGCTGTTTTTT.

This chain joins TRBV19 and TRBJ2-3; 8 bases are a match to TRBD1. After removal of 5 bases from V and 4 bases from J, the junction contained 8 bases not matched to a gene. The CDR3 spans 15 residues. From germline, CDR1 is LNHDA and CDR2 SQIVND (reference sequence). The CDR3 is CASSRETGAADTQYF. DNA of the CDR3: TGTGCCAGTAGTCGGGAGACAGGGGCGGCAGATACGCAGTATTTT.

This chain connects TRBV5-1 to TRBJ2-7; TRBD2 agrees at 11 bases. CDR3 length: 17 amino acids. J gave up 3 bases and V 1 base, and 9 bases lay outside the gene matches. The germline V gene has CDR1 SGHRS and CDR2 YFSETQ. CDR3 residues: CASSLMGWGTSGYEQYF. The CDR3 DNA is TGCGCCAGCAGCTTGATGGGATGGGGGACTAGCGGCTACGAGCAGTACTTC.

This clonotype was seen repeatedly, ten times or more. V is TRBV7-9 and J is TRBJ2-3, with 12 bases aligning to TRBD2. V was clipped by 5 bases and J by 9 bases; unmatched bases: 15. The germline CDR1 and CDR2 sequences are SEHNR and FQNEAQ (reference sequence). This CDR3 is built from 17 residues. CDR3 loop: CASSHLPTSGSENTQYF. The CDR3 nucleotides read TGTGCCAGCAGCCACCTGCCGACTAGCGGGAGTGAGAACACGCAGTATTTT.

This clonotype was recorded many times. The chain links TRBV28 to TRBJ2-5, with D possibly being TRBD1 (7 bases). Per germline, CDR1 MDHEN and CDR2 SYDVKM. The CDR3 sequence is 14 residues long. Trimming shortened V by 4 bases and J by 5 bases, and 14 bases separated the two germline ends. The CDR3 reads CASSSQGGRETQYF. DNA for the CDR3: TGTGCCAGCAGTTCGCAGGGGGGCAGGGAGACCCAGTACTTC.

This clonotype was observed at least ten times. In nucleotides, the CDR3 is TGTGCCAGCAGTAACAGCTTCACTTGGTACGAGCAGTACTTC. Translated: CASSNSFTWYEQYF. V is TRBV12-3 or TRBV12-4 and J is TRBJ2-7; unclear D gene. This CDR3 contains 14 residues. Trimming removed 5 bases from V and 4 bases from J, with 15 bases in between.

This clonotype was counted a few times. The chain employs TRBV19 and TRBJ1-2; D unresolved. The V end lost 7 bases, the J end lost 0 bases, and 12 bases lay between the germline ends. The germline V gene encodes CDR1 LNHDA and CDR2 SQIVND (reference sequence). The CDR3 spans 14 residues. For the CDR3, the DNA is TGTGCCAGTAACCACCCAGGAGCTAACTATGGCTACACCTTC. Translating gives CASNHPGANYGYTF.

There are many counts of this clonotype. This chain links TRBV3-1 with TRBJ2-7, with 7 bases aligning to TRBD2. Germline CDR1 reads LGHDT; CDR2 reads YNNKEL (reference sequence). This CDR3 is built from 13 residues. Trimming cost V 5 bases and J 4 bases; bases outside gene matches: 5. In DNA form, the CDR3 reads TGTGCCAGCAGCTACGGACTAGTGTACGAGCAGTACTTC. Protein product: CASSYGLVYEQYF.

The chain carries TRBV20-1 and TRBJ2-6, with TRBD1 as a possible D gene (6 bases). Looked up from germline, CDR1 is DFQATT and CDR2 is SNEGSKA (reference sequence). Trimming shortened V by 2 bases and J by 2 bases, and 13 bases separated the two germline ends. The CDR3 has 16 amino acids. The CDR3 protein is CSARQGSPPGANVLTF. The CDR3 DNA follows: TGCAGTGCTAGACAGGGGTCCCCCCCTGGGGCCAACGTCCTGACTTTC.

This clonotype was picked up a small number of times. The V call is TRBV27, the J call TRBJ2-2; 11 bases are a match to TRBD2. The V segment lost 4 bases and the J segment 5 bases; nucleotides outside the gene matches: 12. This CDR3 contains 18 residues. Germline CDR1 reads MNHEY; CDR2 reads SMNVEV (reference sequence). The CDR3 loop reads CASSSLAGGPFLTGELFF. CDR3 sequence (DNA): TGTGCCAGCAGTTCTTTAGCGGGAGGGCCATTTTTGACCGGGGAGCTGTTTTTT.